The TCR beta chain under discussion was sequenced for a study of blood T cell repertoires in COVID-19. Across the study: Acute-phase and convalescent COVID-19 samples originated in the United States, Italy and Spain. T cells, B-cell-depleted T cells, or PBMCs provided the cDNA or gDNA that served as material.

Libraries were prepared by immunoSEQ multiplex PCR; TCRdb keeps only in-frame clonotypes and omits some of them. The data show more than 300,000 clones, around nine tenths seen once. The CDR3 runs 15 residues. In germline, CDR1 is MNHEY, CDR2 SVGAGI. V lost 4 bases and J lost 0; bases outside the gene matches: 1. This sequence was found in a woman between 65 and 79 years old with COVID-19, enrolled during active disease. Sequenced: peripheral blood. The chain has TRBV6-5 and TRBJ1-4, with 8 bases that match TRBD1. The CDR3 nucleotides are TGTGCCAGCAGTTCGACAGGGGCAACTAATGAAAAACTGTTTTTT. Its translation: CASSSTGATNEKLFF.